The subject of this entry is one TCR beta chain. What it binds is not known. A read error may account for a junction end that differs from germline. This entry belongs to a study of cytomegalovirus exposure and HLA in healthy donors. In the PCR, 60 Vbeta and 13 Jbeta primers were used. The protocol was immunoSEQ multiplex PCR, while the TCRdb copy is restricted to in-frame clones and leaves out a portion. The profile covers roughly 86,000 clones, with approximately 79% appearing a single time and 6% taken by the ten largest. Study conclusions and caveats: An analysis that came later showed most CMV-associated TCR beta chains appearing HLA-restricted.

CDR1 and CDR2 (germline): MGHRA, YSYEKL. The CDR3 length is 18 residues. The sequenced sample was PBMCs. The sequence was obtained from a female donor in good health and CMV-seronegative. The chain joins TRBV4-1 to TRBJ1-1, with TRBD1 matching 8 bases. Here the CDR3 reads CAISPRTGSGGLNTEAFF. The DNA of the CDR3 is TGCGCCATCAGCCCCCGGACAGGGAGCGGGGGGTTGAACACTGAAGCTTTCTTT.